The 31 T cell receptor beta chains listed next were all sequenced from one sample in a study of blood T cells in healthy people across ages. PCR was performed a second time for about 7 to 12 cycles using a sample-barcoded 5' primer and a J-beta primer mix. TCRdb reprocessed the 5' RACE reads with MiXCR, giving one entry per CDR3 protein. Of hundreds of thousands of distinct CDR3 sequences listed, roughly 44% were seen once; the top ten hold under 20%. The specimen was blood. The receptors originated from a man in his sixties in good health.

This clonotype was counted between two and nine times. The V and J genes are TRBV29-1 and TRBJ2-1, with TRBD2 as a possible D gene (5 bases). The J call is in doubt because the DNA end fits TRBJ2-7 better. CDR3 length equals 18 residues. Germline CDR1 and CDR2: SQVTM and ANQGSEA. CDR3 nucleotides: TGCAGCGTTGAAGACCTTGGGAGAGCGACAATTTCCTACAATGAGCAGTACTTC. Its protein product is CSVEDLGRATISYNEQYF.

V and J are TRBV4-2 and TRBJ2-1; D assignment may be TRBD1 or TRBD2 (6 bases each). The last part of the DNA fits TRBJ2-7 better; the J call may be wrong. CDR1 is LGHNA and CDR2 is YNFKEQ in the germline V gene. There are 15 residues in the CDR3. Written as DNA, the CDR3 is TGTGCCAGCAGCCACGAGGGGGGAGGATACAATGAGCAGTACTTC. It specifies CASSHEGGGYNEQYF.

This clonotype was picked up many times. The rearrangement links TRBV20-1 to TRBJ2-7; D may correspond to TRBD1 or TRBD2 (6 bases each). Germline V gene lookup returns CDR1 DFQATT and CDR2 SNEGSKA (reference sequence). This CDR3 is 12 amino acids long. The V end lost 5 bases, the J end lost 2 bases, and 10 bases lay between the germline ends. CDR3 DNA sequence: TGCAGTGCTGGGGGGCAAACCTACGAGCAGTACTTC. Protein product: CSAGGQTYEQYF.

This chain uses TRBV20-1 with TRBJ2-4; TRBD2 aligns across 7 bases. V lost 4 bases to trimming and J lost 0 bases; unmatched junction nucleotides: 9. Germline values: CDR1 DFQATT, CDR2 SNEGSKA (reference sequence). This CDR3 comprises 16 residues. The CDR3 nucleotides read TGCAGTGCTAAAGGCGCGGGAGATCTAGCCAAAAACATTCAGTACTTC. It is translated as CSAKGAGDLAKNIQYF.

This clonotype has more than one count but fewer than ten. The chain combines TRBV6-1 with TRBJ2-1; perhaps D is TRBD1 or TRBD2 (5 bases each). The CDR3 is made up of 15 amino acids. Trimming stripped 8 bases from V and 3 bases from J, with 17 bases between. CDR1 is MNHNS, CDR2 SASEGT, per germline. CDR3 nucleotides: TGTGCCAGCGTGGCCGGGACGTCCTACTACAATGAGCAGTTCTTC. Translating gives CASVAGTSYYNEQFF.

The chain is built from TRBV25-1 and TRBJ2-7; 9 bases match TRBD1. This CDR3 is built from 15 residues. V trimming: 4 bases; J trimming: 0 bases; junction bases outside the gene matches: 4. Germline CDR1 MGHDK, CDR2 SYGVNS. The CDR3 bases are TGTGCCAGCAGTGCCCGGGACAGGGCCTCCTACGAGCAGTACTTC. Amino acid sequence: CASSARDRASYEQYF.

Relative to its sample, this clonotype is medium-sized (0.01 to 0.1%). The rearrangement links TRBV27 to TRBJ2-7; TRBD1 matches at 7 bases. V shed 3 bases, J shed 6 bases, and the junction held 8 bases outside the gene matches. This CDR3 has 14 residues. Per germline, CDR1 MNHEY and CDR2 SMNVEV (reference sequence). The CDR3 sequence: CASSLGRGLSEQYF. The CDR3 nucleotides read TGTGCCAGCAGTTTGGGAAGGGGGCTTAGCGAGCAGTACTTC.

This clonotype has ten or more counts. This chain connects TRBV29-1 to TRBJ2-7; D assignment may be TRBD1 or TRBD2 (5 bases each). This CDR3 region has 11 residues. Germline V gene lookup returns CDR1 SQVTM and CDR2 ANQGSEA. Trimming pared 4 bases from V and 7 bases from J, leaving 11 bases between. DNA of the CDR3: TGCAGCGTTGGGGCTTGGGGGGAGCAGTACTTC. It translates to CSVGAWGEQYF.

The chain uses TRBV5-1 and TRBJ2-5; 10 bases match TRBD2. V was clipped by 7 bases and J by 2 bases; unmatched bases: 5. This CDR3 region has 14 residues. The germline CDR1 and CDR2 sequences are SGHRS and YFSETQ. The CDR3 region has the DNA TGCGCCAGCTACAGCGGGGGGGGTCAAGAGACCCAGTACTTC. Encoded protein: CASYSGGGQETQYF.

This clonotype came up a few times. The chain recombines TRBV10-3 with TRBJ2-4; possible D gene TRBD1, 5 bases. CDR3 length: 14 residues. Trimming cost V 2 bases and J 13 bases, with 18 bases left between them. CDR1 and CDR2 (germline): ENHRY, SYGVKD. The CDR3 sequence: CAISEADIYSGQYF. The CDR3 DNA sequence: TGTGCCATCAGTGAGGCGGACATCTACAGTGGGCAGTACTTC.

This clonotype was observed at least ten times. This may come from a read error, since a much larger clone is one base off. The genes are TRBV29-1 and TRBJ2-5, with 7 bases fitting TRBD2. The J segment lost 11 bases and the V segment lost 2 bases, leaving 17 bases of the junction unmatched. The CDR3 contains 15 residues. CDR1 is SQVTM, CDR2 ANQGSEA, per germline. This CDR3 is CSVEPPGGKVREQYF. CDR3 DNA: TGCAGCGTTGAACCGCCTGGGGGAAAAGTGCGGGAGCAGTACTTC.

The chain combines TRBV12-3 or TRBV12-4 with TRBJ1-2; 7 bases are a match to TRBD1. This CDR3 has 14 amino acids. Trimming at V came to 6 bases and at J to 1 base, leaving 5 bases not matched to a gene. The CDR3 nucleotides read TGTGCCAGCAGGCAGGGACAGATTAACTATGGCTACACCTTC. Its protein product is CASRQGQINYGYTF.

The chain has TRBV6-1 and TRBJ2-1; possible D gene TRBD2, 5 bases. This CDR3 contains 14 residues. Germline V gene lookup returns CDR1 MNHNS and CDR2 SASEGT. Trimming stripped 7 bases from V and 6 bases from J, with 16 bases between. CDR3 sequence: CASTVVARGNEQFF. DNA for the CDR3: TGTGCCAGCACCGTGGTGGCCCGGGGCAATGAGCAGTTCTTC.

The table lists this clonotype with a few counts. This chain links TRBV12-3 or TRBV12-4 with TRBJ1-5, with a possible D match to TRBD1 (5 bases). V lost 6 bases and J 4 bases, leaving 10 bases between the germline ends. This CDR3 has 13 residues. CDR3 loop: CASSPTVNQPQHF. CDR3 coding DNA: TGTGCCAGCAGCCCGACAGTTAATCAGCCCCAGCATTTT.

In this sample, this clonotype turned up a few times. The rearrangement links TRBV28 to TRBJ2-1; D may correspond to TRBD1 or TRBD2 (6 bases each). With 6 bases removed from V and 8 bases from J, the gap between germline ends came to 20 bases. Germline values: CDR1 MDHEN, CDR2 SYDVKM. The CDR3 is made up of 15 amino acids. The CDR3 sequence: CASSPPGALAHEQFF. DNA for the CDR3: TGTGCCAGCAGCCCACCGGGGGCCTTAGCGCATGAGCAGTTCTTC.

Only a few counts were recorded for this clonotype. This chain links TRBV20-1 with TRBJ1-4; 7 bases map to TRBD1. This CDR3 is built from 16 residues. Trimming at V came to 5 bases and at J to 8 bases, leaving 17 bases not matched to a gene. The germline CDR1 and CDR2 sequences are DFQATT and SNEGSKA (reference sequence). The chain's CDR3 is CSAPDASQGLREKLFF. CDR3 nucleotides: TGCAGTGCTCCCGACGCCTCACAGGGGTTACGAGAAAAACTGTTTTTT.

This clonotype showed up just a few times. The gene calls are TRBV7-2 and TRBJ2-7; D is unresolved. The V end lost 8 bases, the J end lost 5 bases, and 10 bases lay between the germline ends. The CDR3 loop spans 11 amino acids. In germline, CDR1 is SGHTA, CDR2 FQGNSA. The CDR3: CASGEAHEQYF. CDR3 in DNA: TGTGCCAGCGGAGAGGCCCACGAGCAGTACTTC.

There are a few counts of this clonotype. The chain carries TRBV7-7 and TRBJ2-1; unclear D gene. Germline V gives CDR1 SSHAT, CDR2 FNYEAQ (reference sequence). V gave up 0 bases and J gave up 4 bases, with 7 bases separating them. The length of the CDR3 is 14 residues. Here the CDR3 DNA reads TGTGCCAGCAGCTTAGCGCCTGGGTACAATGAGCAGTTCTTC. Residues: CASSLAPGYNEQFF.

This chain joins TRBV29-1 and TRBJ2-3, with 10 bases matching TRBD2. CDR1 SQVTM and CDR2 ANQGSEA come from the germline V gene. The CDR3 length is 15 residues. V trimming: 1 base; J trimming: 5 bases; junction bases outside the gene matches: 6. The CDR3 sequence is CSVEVGSGGRDTQYF. Written as DNA, the CDR3 is TGCAGCGTTGAAGTAGGTAGCGGGGGGCGAGATACGCAGTATTTT.

This clonotype appeared a few times. This chain links TRBV7-2 with TRBJ1-4; D not resolved. CDR3 length: 15 residues. Trimming took off 0 bases at V and 7 bases at J, with 12 bases between the two ends. The germline V gene encodes CDR1 SGHTA and CDR2 FQGNSA. The DNA for the CDR3 is TGTGCCAGCAGCTTAGCGGGAAGGGATGGTGAAAAACTGTTTTTT. The encoded protein is CASSLAGRDGEKLFF.

About this clonotype: A much bigger clone sits one base away, suggesting this may be a read error. The gene calls are TRBV5-1 and TRBJ2-1, with 8 positions matching TRBD1. Judging by the DNA end, TRBJ2-7 fits better; the J call may be wrong. Germline-derived CDR1 and CDR2 are SGHRS and YFSETQ. This CDR3 spans 13 amino acids. The CDR3 protein is CASPGQDCNEQYF. The DNA of the CDR3 is TGCGCCAGCCCGGGACAGGACTGCAATGAGCAGTACTTC.

This chain connects TRBV6-5 to TRBJ1-2; 8 bases align to TRBD1. V was pared by 5 bases and J by 3 bases, with 5 bases of the junction left unmatched. CDR3 length: 14 amino acids. Germline lookup yields CDR1 MNHEY and CDR2 SVGAGI. The CDR3 DNA sequence: TGTGCCAGCAGTCTCACGACAGGGGACTATGGCTACACCTTC. Translating it yields CASSLTTGDYGYTF.

This clonotype was picked up a small number of times. This chain joins TRBV4-2 and TRBJ2-5, with 14 bases fitting TRBD2. Germline V gives CDR1 LGHNA, CDR2 YNFKEQ. J lost 3 bases, V lost 4 bases, and 10 bases had no gene match. The CDR3 spans 18 residues. The CDR3 reads CASSPRKTSGGAEETQYF. CDR3 in DNA: TGTGCCAGCAGCCCCCGTAAGACTAGCGGGGGGGCAGAAGAGACCCAGTACTTC.

With regard to this clonotype: Given a much more abundant clone one base away, this may be a read error. This chain uses TRBV11-2 with TRBJ1-1; a weak D match, TRBD1 (5 bases). Trimming pared 3 bases from V and 6 bases from J, leaving 11 bases between. This CDR3 has 13 residues. Germline CDR1 and CDR2: SGHAT and FQNNGV. CDR3 sequence (DNA): TGTGCCAGCAGCTTGGAGGGGCATGCTGAAGCTTTCTTT. Its protein product is CASSLEGHAEAFF.

This clonotype has a handful of counts. The CDR3 is CASSFDRNSGEQFF. The CDR3 DNA sequence: TGCGCCAGCAGCTTTGATAGAAACTCAGGTGAGCAGTTCTTC. The rearrangement joins TRBV5-1 to TRBJ2-1; D not certain. The V gene's germline CDR1 is SGHRS and CDR2 YFSETQ. The V gene lost 2 bases and the J gene lost 9 bases, with 15 bases spanning the gap. CDR3 length: 14 amino acids.

In its sample, this clonotype was seen a few times. One base away lies a much larger clone, so this may be a sequencing read error. V usage is TRBV4-3 and J usage is TRBJ1-2; D is undetermined. This CDR3 spans 13 amino acids. Germline V gene sequence: CDR1 LGHNA, CDR2 YSLEER. The CDR3, as DNA: TGCGCCGGCAGCCAAGTATCGGGCTATGGCTACACCTTC. Translating gives CAGSQVSGYGYTF.

This clonotype was seen only a few times. J is TRBJ2-7 and V is TRBV6-1; the match to TRBD1 covers 8 bases. Trimming removed 2 bases from V and 3 bases from J; junction bases left unmatched: 9. The CDR3 spans 16 residues. The germline V gene encodes CDR1 MNHNS and CDR2 SASEGT. The CDR3 reads CASSERTGWRNYEQYF. The DNA for the CDR3 is TGTGCCAGCAGTGAAAGGACAGGGTGGAGAAACTACGAGCAGTACTTC.

This clonotype was found a few times. V is TRBV4-1 and J is TRBJ2-5; 7 nucleotides agree with TRBD1. The CDR3 consists of 16 residues. CDR1 and CDR2 (germline): MGHRA, YSYEKL. The J segment lost 11 bases and the V segment lost 0 bases, leaving 15 bases of the junction unmatched. The chain's CDR3 is CASSQDLRTGNNEQYF. For the CDR3, the DNA is TGCGCCAGCAGCCAAGATCTAAGGACAGGTAACAATGAGCAGTACTTC.

The rearrangement joins TRBV30 to TRBJ2-3; no definite D call. Germline V gives CDR1 GTSNPN, CDR2 SVGIG (reference sequence). Trimming left V 5 bases short and J 0 bases short, with 9 bases between. CDR3 length: 13 residues. The CDR3 DNA is TGTGCCTGGGAAGGCGGAAGCACAGATACGCAGTATTTT. This codes for CAWEGGSTDTQYF.

A word on this clonotype: One end of the junction varies from germline; a read error may be responsible. J is TRBJ1-2 and V is TRBV7-9; D is uncertain. CDR3 size: 13 residues. The V gene's germline CDR1 is SEHNR and CDR2 FQNEAQ (reference sequence). The CDR3 here is CASSPVANYGYTF. DNA for the CDR3: TGTGCTAGCAGCCCTGTGGCTAACTATGGCTACACCTTC. Filled out from reference TRBV7-9 and TRBJ1-2, the complete variable domain reads DTGVSQNPRHKITKRGQNVTFRCDPISEHNRLYWYRQTLGQGPEFLTYFQNEAQLEKSRLLSDRFSAERPKGSFSTLEIQRTEQGDSAMYLCASSPVANYGYTFGSGTRLTVV.

The DNA for the CDR3 is TGTGCCAGCAGCCAAGATTGGGCAGGCTATGAGCAGTTCTTC. Protein product: CASSQDWAGYEQFF. The chain employs TRBV14 and TRBJ2-1, with D hard to call. The V and J ends lost 0 bases and 8 bases respectively, with 11 bases between them. This CDR3 has 14 residues. Germline loops: CDR1 SGHDN, CDR2 FVKESK.